These 21 T cell receptor beta chains originate from one sample sequenced in a study of T cell clones after liver transplantation. TCRdb keeps only in-frame clones here, not all; method: immunoSEQ multiplex PCR. The sample contains around 100,000 clones, about 81% of which appear only once. Sequenced material: CD4+ T cells from blood, taken before liver transplant. These receptors all stem from a human donor who received a liver transplant.

The chain recombines TRBV19 with TRBJ1-4, with 7 bases matching TRBD1. J gave up 1 base and V 5 bases, and 4 bases lay outside the gene matches. Germline V gene data show CDR1 as LNHDA and CDR2 as SQIVND (reference sequence). This CDR3 has 15 amino acids. CDR3 nucleotides: TGTGCCAGTAGTTCCCCAGGGGGAACTAATGAAAAACTGTTTTTT. Translation gives CASSSPGGTNEKLFF.

In this sample, this clone turned up a few times. This chain joins TRBV29-1 and TRBJ2-1, with TRBD2 matching over 10 bases. The CDR3 sequence is 14 residues long. The V segment lost 5 bases and the J segment 6 bases; nucleotides outside the gene matches: 7. Per germline, CDR1 SQVTM and CDR2 ANQGSEA. The CDR3: CSVTSGGAGNEQFF. The CDR3 bases are TGCAGCGTTACGAGCGGGGGGGCCGGCAATGAGCAGTTCTTC.

This chain joins TRBV6-5 and TRBJ1-2; 8 nucleotides agree with TRBD1. The CDR3 sequence is 15 residues long. V lost 4 bases, J lost 7 bases, and 11 bases stayed unmatched. Germline V CDR1 and CDR2: MNHEY, SVGAGI. CDR3 bases: TGTGCCAGCAGTTCAGTTGCAGGGGGCGGATTTGGCTACACCTTC. This codes for CASSSVAGGGFGYTF.

The V gene is TRBV5-1, the J gene TRBJ2-7, with a tentative D call TRBD2 (5 bases). Germline-derived CDR1 and CDR2 are SGHRS and YFSETQ. V dropped 4 bases and J dropped 2 bases, with 7 bases sitting between them. CDR3 length equals 12 residues. CDR3 residues: CASSDYTYEQYF. The CDR3, as DNA: TGCGCCAGCAGCGACTACACCTACGAGCAGTACTTC.

V and J are TRBV6-1 and TRBJ2-7; D assignment may be TRBD1 or TRBD2 (5 bases each). Germline V gene lookup returns CDR1 MNHNS and CDR2 SASEGT. Trimming stripped 6 bases from V and 2 bases from J, with 14 bases between. This CDR3 comprises 14 residues. Written as DNA, the CDR3 is TGTGCCAGCAGCCACACACAGGAGGCCTACGAGCAGTACTTC. Translated: CASSHTQEAYEQYF.

The chain couples TRBV7-3 to TRBJ2-3, with 13 bases that match TRBD2. Per the germline V gene, CDR1 is SGHTA and CDR2 is FQGTGA. With 5 bases clipped from V and 6 bases from J, the junction kept 14 bases outside the gene matches. The CDR3 covers 18 residues. The CDR3 sequence is CASSDRTSGRLPGDTQYF. CDR3 nucleotides: TGTGCCAGCAGCGACAGGACTAGCGGGAGATTACCCGGGGATACGCAGTATTTT.

The rearrangement joins TRBV19 to TRBJ2-2; D unclear. V lost 7 bases and J 0 bases, leaving 12 bases between the germline ends. The germline V gene has CDR1 LNHDA and CDR2 SQIVND (reference sequence). The CDR3 spans 15 residues. CDR3 region: CASTLLGTNTGELFF. CDR3 coding DNA: TGTGCCAGTACCCTACTTGGGACGAACACCGGGGAGCTGTTTTTT.

The rearrangement joins TRBV7-2 to TRBJ2-3; D is ambiguous. CDR3 length: 14 residues. The V and J ends lost 2 bases and 0 bases respectively, with 6 bases between them. Germline CDR1 reads SGHTA; CDR2 reads FQGNSA. Written as DNA, the CDR3 is TGTGCCAGCAGCTTAACTATTAGCACAGATACGCAGTATTTT. Translated, it gives CASSLTISTDTQYF. Based on the CDR3 plus reference TRBV7-2 and TRBJ2-3, the full variable domain is GAGVSQSPSNKVTEKGKDVELRCDPISGHTALYWYRQSLGQGLEFLIYFQGNSAPDKSGLPSDRFSAERTGGSVSTLTIQRTQQEDSAVYLCASSLTISTDTQYFGPGTRLTVL.

V usage is TRBV7-6 and J usage is TRBJ1-1, with D hard to call. The CDR3 length is 18 residues. Germline V gene lookup returns CDR1 SGHVS and CDR2 FNYEAQ. V gave up 0 bases and J gave up 6 bases, with 23 bases separating them. The CDR3 protein is CASSLATRESWRAAEAFF. Written as DNA, the CDR3 is TGTGCCAGCAGCTTAGCGACAAGGGAGTCTTGGAGGGCGGCTGAAGCTTTCTTT.

This chain uses TRBV4-1 with TRBJ1-2, with D hard to call. Between the trimmed V and J ends, which lost 2 bases and 2 bases, there was a span of 9 bases. CDR3 size: 14 residues. Germline V gene data show CDR1 as MGHRA and CDR2 as YSYEKL. The CDR3 nucleotides read TGCGCCAGCAGCCAAAGATCTGGAAACTATGGCTACACCTTC. Amino acids: CASSQRSGNYGYTF.

V gene TRBV6-1 combines with J gene TRBJ2-4; the D call may be TRBD1 or TRBD2 (6 bases each). CDR3 length equals 17 residues. Trimming pared 3 bases from V and 4 bases from J, leaving 19 bases between. CDR1 and CDR2 (germline): MNHNS, SASEGT. The CDR3 is CASSERTDGGFKNIQYF. The CDR3 bases are TGTGCCAGCAGTGAGAGGACAGACGGGGGATTTAAAAACATTCAGTACTTC.

Only one count was recorded for this clone. V gene TRBV7-8 combines with J gene TRBJ1-3; no clear D gene. Germline CDR1 and CDR2: SGHVS and FQNEAQ. V was shortened by 5 bases and J by 4 bases, with 6 bases between the two germline ends. This CDR3 has 12 residues. CDR3 DNA: TGTGCCAGCAGCCCTCAAGGAAACACCATATATTTT. Translated, it gives CASSPQGNTIYF. Full variable domain (rest looked up from reference TRBV7-8 and TRBJ1-3): GAGVSQSPRYKVAKRGQDVALRCDPISGHVSLFWYQQALGQGPEFLTYFQNEAQLDKSGLPSDRFFAERPEGSVSTLKIQRTQQEDSAVYLCASSPQGNTIYFGEGSWLTVV.

V is TRBV4-3 and J is TRBJ2-7; unclear D gene. Germline values: CDR1 LGHNA, CDR2 YSLEER. This CDR3 contains 14 residues. Trimming took 1 base from V and 2 from J, leaving 9 bases between them. The CDR3 nucleotides read TGCGCCAGCAGCCAAGGGATGCGAACCTACGAGCAGTACTTC. Protein sequence: CASSQGMRTYEQYF.

A few counts support this clone. V and J are TRBV7-9 and TRBJ2-1, with D possibly being TRBD1 (5 bases). The V end lost 6 bases, the J end lost 1 base, and 10 bases lay between the germline ends. Germline V gene sequence: CDR1 SEHNR, CDR2 FQNEAQ (reference sequence). This CDR3 region has 14 residues. The CDR3 reads CASRQDYSYNEQFF. Written as DNA, the CDR3 is TGTGCCAGCAGACAGGATTATTCCTACAATGAGCAGTTCTTC.

The gene calls are TRBV19 and TRBJ1-2; D is perhaps TRBD1 (6 bases). With 1 base removed from V and 4 bases from J, the gap between germline ends came to 13 bases. The CDR3 is made up of 15 amino acids. CDR1 is LNHDA and CDR2 is SQIVND in the germline V gene (reference sequence). The CDR3 bases are TGTGCCAGTAGTATAGCGGAGGGGGAGGGCTATGGCTACACCTTC. Its protein product is CASSIAEGEGYGYTF.

This clone is a singleton in its sample. The V call is TRBV5-1, the J call TRBJ1-1; TRBD1 might be the D (6 bases). The germline V gene encodes CDR1 SGHRS and CDR2 YFSETQ. Trimming pared 2 bases from V and 8 bases from J, leaving 13 bases between. CDR3 length: 13 amino acids. The CDR3, as DNA: TGCGCCAGCAGCTTCCCAGGGGTTTCCGAAGCTTTCTTT. As protein: CASSFPGVSEAFF. The full variable domain, with the rest looked up from reference TRBV5-1 and TRBJ1-1, is KAGVTQTPRYLIKTRGQQVTLSCSPISGHRSVSWYQQTPGQGLQFLFEYFSETQRNKGNFPGRFSGRQFSNSRSEMNVSTLELGDSALYLCASSFPGVSEAFFGQGTRLTVV.

The chain uses TRBV11-2 and TRBJ1-1; D possibly corresponds to TRBD1 (5 bases). The ends were cut back, 1 base at V and 1 base at J, with 13 bases in the middle. The CDR3 is 16 amino acids. Germline V CDR1 and CDR2: SGHAT, FQNNGV. Here the CDR3 reads CASSLVLGVRNTEAFF. The CDR3 DNA is TGTGCCAGCAGCTTAGTCCTAGGGGTGCGGAACACTGAAGCTTTCTTT.

V is TRBV27 and J is TRBJ1-1, with a possible D match to TRBD1 (5 bases). The germline V gene has CDR1 MNHEY and CDR2 SMNVEV (reference sequence). This CDR3 is 13 amino acids long. V lost 2 bases and J lost 4, with 8 bases in between. DNA for the CDR3: TGTGCCAGCAGTTTAGCCAGGGCCACTGAAGCTTTCTTT. Its protein is CASSLARATEAFF.

The V call is TRBV6-1, the J call TRBJ1-5, with D uncertain. V shed 1 base and J shed 4 bases, with 5 bases lying between them. The CDR3 totals 13 residues. Germline CDR1 is MNHNS and CDR2 is SASEGT. CDR3 loop: CASSEVGNQPQHF. In DNA, the CDR3 is TGTGCCAGCAGTGAAGTGGGGAATCAGCCCCAGCATTTT.

The J gene is TRBJ2-3, the V gene TRBV4-1; D unclear. The CDR3 is 13 amino acids. Germline loops: CDR1 MGHRA, CDR2 YSYEKL. V lost 1 base and J lost 4, with 6 bases in between. The DNA of the CDR3 is TGCGCCAGCAGCCAAGTAACAGCAGATACGCAGTATTTT. Translated: CASSQVTADTQYF.

This clone was detected once. The chain recombines TRBV28 with TRBJ2-6; D is ambiguous. CDR1 MDHEN and CDR2 SYDVKM come from the germline V gene. The CDR3 has 15 amino acids. The V end was cut by 6 bases, the J end by 0 bases, with 9 bases between. The CDR3 sequence is CASSHTYSGANVLTF. The CDR3 nucleotides read TGTGCCAGCAGCCATACTTACTCTGGGGCCAACGTCCTGACTTTC. The full variable domain, completed using reference TRBV28 and TRBJ2-6, is DVKVTQSSRYLVKRTGEKVFLECVQDMDHENMFWYRQDPGLGLRLIYFSYDVKMKEKGDIPEGYSVSREKKERFSLILESASTNQTSMYLCASSHTYSGANVLTFGAGSRLTVL.